Each of the 29 T cell receptor beta chains below was sequenced from the same sample in a study of T cell changes during pregnancy in multiple sclerosis. Only in-frame clones appear in the TCRdb table, and some are missing; sequencing was by immunoSEQ multiplex PCR. The sample consists of around 97,000 clones, about nine tenths of them appearing once. Here the sequenced sample was peripheral blood, taken in the second trimester of pregnancy. The receptors were gathered from a female donor in good health, enrolled as a control in a pregnancy study.

The chain is built from TRBV6-5 and TRBJ2-1; TRBD1 is a possible D gene (6 bases). CDR1 and CDR2 (germline): MNHEY, SVGAGI. The CDR3 extends over 15 amino acids. Trimming cost V 2 bases and J 5 bases, with 13 bases left between them. The CDR3 spells CASSYGGGGNNEQFF. DNA of the CDR3: TGTGCCAGCAGTTACGGTGGGGGCGGCAACAATGAGCAGTTCTTC.

This clone was seen only a few times. V and J are TRBV28 and TRBJ1-3; D uncertain. Germline V CDR1 and CDR2: MDHEN, SYDVKM. V lost 6 bases to trimming and J lost 4 bases, with 10 bases between them. The CDR3 has 13 residues. The CDR3 reads CASRRHTGNTIYF. The CDR3 bases are TGTGCCAGCAGACGACATACAGGAAACACCATATATTTT.

This clone was counted once. The J gene is TRBJ2-1, the V gene TRBV7-9; 9 positions match TRBD1. This CDR3 contains 18 residues. V trimming: 3 bases; J trimming: 2 bases; junction bases outside the gene matches: 11. Germline CDR1 and CDR2: SEHNR and FQNEAQ (reference sequence). The CDR3 DNA is TGTGCCAGCAGCTTTGATTATAGTGGGACAGGGCCCTACAATGAGCAGTTCTTC. It translates to CASSFDYSGTGPYNEQFF. Filled out from reference TRBV7-9 and TRBJ2-1, the complete variable domain reads DTGVSQNPRHKITKRGQNVTFRCDPISEHNRLYWYRQTLGQGPEFLTYFQNEAQLEKSRLLSDRFSAERPKGSFSTLEIQRTEQGDSAMYLCASSFDYSGTGPYNEQFFGPGTRLTVL.

The V gene is TRBV5-1, the J gene TRBJ2-7; D perhaps matches TRBD1 (6 bases). There are 15 residues in the CDR3. Germline V gene lookup returns CDR1 SGHRS and CDR2 YFSETQ. The V end lost 4 bases, the J end lost 7 bases, and 21 bases lay between the germline ends. CDR3 sequence reads: CASSLHLETGTEQYF. In DNA, the CDR3 is TGCGCCAGCAGCCTGCACCTAGAGACGGGGACAGAGCAGTACTTC.

This chain connects TRBV7-9 to TRBJ1-1; the D is unclear. The V end lost 1 base, the J end lost 1 base, and 7 bases lay between the germline ends. The CDR3 covers 14 residues. CDR1 and CDR2 from the germline V gene are SEHNR and FQNEAQ (reference sequence). DNA of the CDR3: TGTGCCAGCAGCTTAGACAGACAGAACACTGAAGCTTTCTTT. This gives the protein CASSLDRQNTEAFF. The entire variable domain, with the rest obtained from reference TRBV7-9 and TRBJ1-1, is as follows: DTGVSQNPRHKITKRGQNVTFRCDPISEHNRLYWYRQTLGQGPEFLTYFQNEAQLEKSRLLSDRFSAERPKGSFSTLEIQRTEQGDSAMYLCASSLDRQNTEAFFGQGTRLTVV.

The V gene is TRBV28, the J gene TRBJ2-2; TRBD1 matches 7 bases. V lost 7 bases to trimming and J lost 2 bases; unmatched junction nucleotides: 7. Germline-derived CDR1 and CDR2 are MDHEN and SYDVKM. The CDR3 is 15 residues long. The CDR3 region is CASKAGTANTGELFF. In DNA form, the CDR3 reads TGTGCCAGCAAAGCCGGGACAGCTAACACCGGGGAGCTGTTTTTT.

Only a few counts were recorded for this clone. The gene calls are TRBV25-1 and TRBJ1-1; D perhaps matches TRBD1 (5 bases). The CDR3 runs 14 residues. Germline V gives CDR1 MGHDK, CDR2 SYGVNS. Trimming shortened V by 1 base and J by 3 bases, and 9 bases separated the two germline ends. CDR3 protein: CASSESRGYTEAFF. As DNA, the CDR3 is TGTGCCAGCAGTGAATCCCGGGGGTACACTGAAGCTTTCTTT.

This sequence joins TRBV5-6 and TRBJ2-2, with 12 bases lining up with TRBD2. Germline CDR1 reads SGHDT; CDR2 reads YYEEEE. V lost 3 bases to trimming and J lost 5 bases; unmatched junction nucleotides: 5. This CDR3 contains 16 residues. The CDR3 loop is CASSSTSGGETGELFF. The CDR3 DNA is TGTGCCAGCAGCTCGACTAGCGGGGGAGAAACCGGGGAGCTGTTTTTT.

The gene calls are TRBV14 and TRBJ2-7, with TRBD2 identical over 7 bases. Trimming took 0 bases from V and 7 from J; bases not matched to a gene: 9. The CDR3 totals 15 residues. Germline V gene lookup returns CDR1 SGHDN and CDR2 FVKESK. DNA of the CDR3: TGTGCCAGCAGCCAAGAAATACTAGCGAGCGGGGAGCAGTACTTC. This encodes CASSQEILASGEQYF.

CDR3 nucleotides: TGTGCCAGCAGCTTACGAGGGAATCAGCCCCAGCATTTT. Amino acid sequence: CASSLRGNQPQHF. The chain has TRBV7-9 and TRBJ1-5; D ambiguous. V lost 2 bases and J 4 bases, leaving 6 bases between the germline ends. This CDR3 contains 13 residues. The germline CDR1 and CDR2 sequences are SEHNR and FQNEAQ (reference sequence).

This clone was picked up a small number of times. This sequence joins TRBV28 and TRBJ1-6; D is uncertain. Germline-derived CDR1 and CDR2 are MDHEN and SYDVKM. This CDR3 has 12 residues. The V end lost 7 bases, the J end lost 7 bases, and 8 bases lay between the germline ends. Written as DNA, the CDR3 is TGTGCCAGCAAAACGAGGAATTCACCCCTCCACTTT. Protein: CASKTRNSPLHF. The full variable domain, its missing parts supplied by reference TRBV28 and TRBJ1-6, is DVKVTQSSRYLVKRTGEKVFLECVQDMDHENMFWYRQDPGLGLRLIYFSYDVKMKEKGDIPEGYSVSREKKERFSLILESASTNQTSMYLCASKTRNSPLHFGNGTRLTVT.

The chain couples TRBV29-1 to TRBJ1-2; no reliable D call. Trimming shortened V by 5 bases and J by 3 bases, and 10 bases separated the two germline ends. The CDR3 extends over 12 amino acids. Looked up from germline, CDR1 is SQVTM and CDR2 is ANQGSEA. Written as DNA, the CDR3 is TGCAGCGTTTCTTGGGGAGACTATGGCTACACCTTC. Protein sequence: CSVSWGDYGYTF.

The genes are TRBV11-3 and TRBJ2-1; no clear D. Between the trimmed V and J ends, which lost 0 bases and 3 bases, there was a span of 9 bases. The germline CDR1 and CDR2 sequences are SGHNT and YENEEA. The CDR3 has 15 amino acids. The CDR3 here is CASSLDRSGYNEQFF. For the CDR3, the DNA is TGTGCCAGCAGCTTAGATCGATCAGGCTACAATGAGCAGTTCTTC. Drawing the rest from reference TRBV11-3 and TRBJ2-1, the complete variable domain is EAGVVQSPRYKIIEKKQPVAFWCNPISGHNTLYWYLQNLGQGPELLIRYENEEAVDDSQLPKDRFSAERLKGVDSTLKIQPAELGDSAVYLCASSLDRSGYNEQFFGPGTRLTVL.

The rearrangement uses TRBV19 and TRBJ2-1; TRBD1 agrees at 10 bases. The J segment lost 2 bases and the V segment lost 4 bases, leaving 2 bases of the junction unmatched. The CDR3 runs to 15 residues. Germline CDR1 and CDR2: LNHDA and SQIVND (reference sequence). The CDR3 reads CASSRGQGAYNEQFF. The DNA for the CDR3 is TGTGCCAGTAGTAGAGGACAGGGGGCCTACAATGAGCAGTTCTTC.

The genes are TRBV18 and TRBJ1-1; D is possibly TRBD1 (6 bases). The CDR3 runs to 16 residues. Germline values: CDR1 KGHSH, CDR2 LQKENI. Trimming took 0 bases from V and 1 from J, leaving 12 bases between them. CDR3 nucleotide sequence: TGTGCCAGCTCACCACCTCAGAGGGGGAGGAACACTGAAGCTTTCTTT. It codes for CASSPPQRGRNTEAFF. Using reference TRBV18 and TRBJ1-1 for the parts outside the CDR3, the full variable domain is NAGVMQNPRHLVRRRGQEARLRCSPMKGHSHVYWYRQLPEEGLKFMVYLQKENIIDESGMPKERFSAEFPKEGPSILRIQQVVRGDSAAYFCASSPPQRGRNTEAFFGQGTRLTVV.

The J gene is TRBJ1-1, the V gene TRBV11-2, with 10 nucleotides matching TRBD1. The germline V gene has CDR1 SGHAT and CDR2 FQNNGV. With V trimmed by 5 bases and J by 5 bases, 8 bases remained unmatched. The CDR3 consists of 15 residues. This CDR3 is CASSMTGGGYTEAFF. The CDR3 coding sequence is TGTGCCAGCAGCATGACAGGGGGCGGTTATACTGAAGCTTTCTTT.

CDR3 amino acids: CASSPTRLATSTDTQYF. CDR3 coding DNA: TGTGCCAGCTCACCTACTAGACTAGCGACTAGCACAGATACGCAGTATTTT. The J gene is TRBJ2-3, the V gene TRBV18; 8 bases are shared with TRBD2. In germline, CDR1 is KGHSH, CDR2 LQKENI. CDR3 size: 17 residues. Unmatched junction bases numbered 8, after V lost 3 bases and J lost 0 bases. Combining the CDR3 with reference TRBV18 and TRBJ2-3 gives the whole variable domain NAGVMQNPRHLVRRRGQEARLRCSPMKGHSHVYWYRQLPEEGLKFMVYLQKENIIDESGMPKERFSAEFPKEGPSILRIQQVVRGDSAAYFCASSPTRLATSTDTQYFGPGTRLTVL.

V and J are TRBV27 and TRBJ2-1; TRBD2 matches at 7 bases. J lost 7 bases, V lost 3 bases, and 12 bases had no gene match. The germline gives CDR1 MNHEY, CDR2 SMNVEV (reference sequence). The CDR3 totals 16 residues. The CDR3 DNA reads as TGTGCCAGCAGTTTGGTTGTGGGCGGGAGAGGGAATGAGCAGTTCTTC. This codes for CASSLVVGGRGNEQFF.

In the case of this clone: Other DNA sequences within the sample encode an identical CDR3. The chain uses TRBV5-1 and TRBJ2-3; no firm D call. From germline, CDR1 is SGHRS and CDR2 YFSETQ. The CDR3 loop spans 12 amino acids. V gave up 2 bases and J gave up 2 bases, with 3 bases separating them. Here the CDR3 reads CASSFNTDTQYF. The CDR3 nucleotides are TGCGCCAGCAGCTTCAACACAGATACGCAGTATTTT.

V usage is TRBV6-1 and J usage is TRBJ2-5; 7 bases align to TRBD1. V trimming: 6 bases; J trimming: 0 bases; junction bases outside the gene matches: 7. Germline CDR1 is MNHNS and CDR2 is SASEGT. The CDR3 sequence is 15 residues long. The CDR3 reads CASSLGQINQETQYF. In DNA form, the CDR3 reads TGTGCCAGCAGCCTGGGACAGATTAACCAAGAGACCCAGTACTTC.

The chain uses TRBV6-1 and TRBJ1-5, with D possibly being TRBD1 (6 bases). Germline V gene sequence: CDR1 MNHNS, CDR2 SASEGT. Trimming left V 4 bases short and J 0 bases short, with 13 bases between. The CDR3 sequence is 16 residues long. Here the CDR3 DNA reads TGTGCCAGCAGTGTGGACAGAGTGCTTAGCAATCAGCCCCAGCATTTT. Encoded protein: CASSVDRVLSNQPQHF.

This clone occurred once. The chain carries TRBV27 and TRBJ2-2; D unresolved. CDR1 is MNHEY and CDR2 is SMNVEV in the germline V gene (reference sequence). CDR3 length equals 13 residues. Trimming removed 4 bases from V and 4 bases from J, with 7 bases in between. CDR3 residues: CASSSGRTGELFF. The DNA of the CDR3 is TGTGCCAGCAGTTCCGGTCGCACCGGGGAGCTGTTTTTT.

The rearrangement links TRBV19 to TRBJ1-4; no firm D call. The V gene lost 3 bases and the J gene lost 1 base, with 6 bases spanning the gap. This CDR3 spans 14 amino acids. CDR1 LNHDA and CDR2 SQIVND come from the germline V gene (reference sequence). The CDR3 loop is CASSISITNEKLFF. DNA for the CDR3: TGTGCCAGTAGTATTTCAATAACTAATGAAAAACTGTTTTTT.

The chain joins TRBV15 to TRBJ1-3; D gene ambiguous. Trimming removed 0 bases at V and 0 bases at J, with 9 bases between. CDR3 size: 16 residues. Germline loops: CDR1 LNHNV, CDR2 YYDKDF (reference sequence). CDR3: CATSRDQASSGNTIYF. DNA for the CDR3: TGTGCCACCAGCAGAGATCAGGCGAGCTCTGGAAACACCATATATTTT.

This sequence joins TRBV2 and TRBJ2-1, with D possibly matching TRBD1 (6 bases). Germline assignment: CDR1 SNHLY and CDR2 FYNNEI. Trimming removed 6 bases from V and 6 bases from J, with 21 bases in between. This CDR3 has 16 amino acids. The CDR3 DNA is TGTGCCAGCAGACTACACCGGGACAACCGGGGCAATGAGCAGTTCTTC. This codes for CASRLHRDNRGNEQFF.

J is TRBJ1-2 and V is TRBV28, with D possibly matching TRBD1 (6 bases). The CDR3 has 15 residues. Looked up from germline, CDR1 is MDHEN and CDR2 is SYDVKM. The ends were cut back, 3 bases at V and 1 base at J, with 12 bases in the middle. Written as DNA, the CDR3 is TGTGCCAGCAGTTTTTCACACAGGGATAACTATGGCTACACCTTC. This sequence encodes CASSFSHRDNYGYTF.

J is TRBJ2-2 and V is TRBV5-6, with 12 nucleotides matching TRBD1. The CDR3 consists of 18 residues. V lost 2 bases and J lost 4; bases outside the gene matches: 9. The germline CDR1 and CDR2 sequences are SGHDT and YYEEEE. The CDR3: CASSLFWDRGPGTGELFF. In DNA, the CDR3 is TGTGCCAGCAGCTTATTCTGGGACAGGGGGCCGGGCACCGGGGAGCTGTTTTTT.

The V and J genes are TRBV6-5 and TRBJ2-7; weak D call: TRBD1 (6 bases). Germline loops: CDR1 MNHEY, CDR2 SVGAGI. The CDR3 is made up of 14 amino acids. V was trimmed by 7 bases and J by 0 bases, leaving 13 bases between them. This chain's CDR3 is CASTVTGTSYEQYF. CDR3 DNA: TGTGCCAGCACTGTGACAGGTACCTCCTACGAGCAGTACTTC.

The V call is TRBV6-5, the J call TRBJ1-1, with 8 bases lining up with TRBD1. The CDR3 consists of 15 residues. CDR1 and CDR2 from the germline V gene are MNHEY and SVGAGI. V lost 2 bases, J lost 4 bases, and 6 bases stayed unmatched. This CDR3 is CASSYQTGVGTEAFF. Written as DNA, the CDR3 is TGTGCCAGCAGTTACCAGACAGGGGTGGGCACTGAAGCTTTCTTT.